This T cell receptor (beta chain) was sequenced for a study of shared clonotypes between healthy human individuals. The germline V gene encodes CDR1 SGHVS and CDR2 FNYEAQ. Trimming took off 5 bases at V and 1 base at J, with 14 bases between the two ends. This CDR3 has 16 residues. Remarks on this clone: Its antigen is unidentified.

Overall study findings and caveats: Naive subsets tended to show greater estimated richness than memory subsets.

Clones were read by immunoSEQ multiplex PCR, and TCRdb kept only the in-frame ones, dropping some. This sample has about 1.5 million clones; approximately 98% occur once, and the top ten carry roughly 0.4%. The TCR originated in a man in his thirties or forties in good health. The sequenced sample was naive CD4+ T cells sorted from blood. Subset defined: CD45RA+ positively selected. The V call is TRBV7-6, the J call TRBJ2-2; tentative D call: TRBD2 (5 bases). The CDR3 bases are TGTGCCAGCAGCCTAACTAGTTCGAGGAACACCGGGGAGCTGTTTTTT. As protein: CASSLTSSRNTGELFF.